Each of the 30 T cell receptor beta chains below was sequenced from the same sample in a study of patients and donors after allogeneic stem cell transplantation. MiXCR, applied by TCRdb to the RT-PCR reads, yields one record per CDR3 protein. The sample yields over 350,000 distinct CDR3 sequences, around 15% seen once. Sequencing used blood, either unsorted or a sorted T cell fraction (not recorded which). The receptors here all came from a human donor who was either an allogeneic HSCT recipient or a stem cell or donor lymphocyte infusion donor (not recorded which). It is not recorded whose cells these are; they may come from a transplant donor.

J is TRBJ1-4 and V is TRBV12-3 or TRBV12-4; 11 nucleotides agree with TRBD1. Germline trimming cut 3 bases from V and 5 bases from J; bases unmatched to any gene: 8. CDR3 size: 17 residues. CDR3: CASSFNLGQGANEKLFF. The CDR3 DNA reads as TGTGCCAGCAGTTTCAATCTAGGACAGGGGGCCAATGAAAAACTGTTTTTT.

This sequence joins TRBV20-1 and TRBJ2-2; 7 bases map to TRBD1. With V trimmed by 1 base and J by 9 bases, 5 bases remained unmatched. The CDR3 runs to 13 residues. Germline lookup yields CDR1 DFQATT and CDR2 SNEGSKA (reference sequence). For the CDR3, the DNA is TGCAGTGCTAGAGCGCTGGGACAGAGGGAGCTGTTTTTT. This translates into CSARALGQRELFF.

In its sample, this clonotype was seen a few times. The CDR3 loop is CASSLRGGEREQYF. The CDR3, as DNA: TGTGCCAGCAGTTTACGAGGAGGTGAGAGGGAGCAGTACTTC. The J gene is TRBJ2-7, the V gene TRBV28, with D possibly being TRBD2 (5 bases). Germline assignment: CDR1 MDHEN and CDR2 SYDVKM. V lost 2 bases to trimming and J lost 7 bases, with 15 bases between them. The CDR3 consists of 14 residues.

CDR3 sequence reads: CASMPACQPQHF. The CDR3 DNA reads as TGCGCCAGCATGCCTGCGTGTCAGCCCCAGCATTTT. The chain is built from TRBV5-1 and TRBJ1-5; D call uncertain. This CDR3 spans 12 amino acids. Germline assignment: CDR1 SGHRS and CDR2 YFSETQ. Trimming took off 6 bases at V and 6 bases at J, with 10 bases between the two ends.

This clonotype was detected only a few times. The rearrangement links TRBV19 to TRBJ1-2; D is undetermined. The V gene's germline CDR1 is LNHDA and CDR2 SQIVND (reference sequence). The CDR3 runs 15 residues. The germline V and J ends were trimmed by 1 base and 0 bases, with 9 bases remaining between them. Written as DNA, the CDR3 is TGTGCCAGTAGTATAGGATCGGACCCTAACTATGGCTACACCTTC. It codes for CASSIGSDPNYGYTF. Filled out from reference TRBV19 and TRBJ1-2, the complete variable domain reads DGGITQSPKYLFRKEGQNVTLSCEQNLNHDAMYWYRQDPGQGLRLIYYSQIVNDFQKGDIAEGYSVSREKKESFPLTVTSAQKNPTAFYLCASSIGSDPNYGYTFGSGTRLTVV.

In this sample, this clonotype turned up a few times. V gene TRBV30 combines with J gene TRBJ2-7, with TRBD1 as a possible D gene (6 bases). Trimming removed 4 bases from V and 4 bases from J, with 17 bases in between. The CDR3 consists of 14 residues. Germline V gene lookup returns CDR1 GTSNPN and CDR2 SVGIG (reference sequence). The chain's CDR3 is CAWKWTVEGYEQYF. In nucleotides, the CDR3 is TGTGCCTGGAAATGGACAGTTGAGGGTTACGAGCAGTACTTC.

The V call is TRBV6-1, the J call TRBJ2-1; TRBD2 matches 12 bases. Germline V gene sequence: CDR1 MNHNS, CDR2 SASEGT. This CDR3 has 14 residues. V trimming: 6 bases; J trimming: 8 bases; junction bases outside the gene matches: 5. CDR3 nucleotide sequence: TGTGCCAGCAGACTAGCGGGAGGACGGGATGAGCAGTTCTTC. Its protein product is CASRLAGGRDEQFF.

The chain carries TRBV15 and TRBJ1-1; TRBD1 is a possible D gene (6 bases). CDR3 length equals 15 residues. Trimming took 0 bases from V and 5 from J, leaving 13 bases between them. The germline V gene has CDR1 LNHNV and CDR2 YYDKDF (reference sequence). CDR3 protein: CATSRDGRTETEAFF. CDR3 in DNA: TGTGCCACCAGCAGAGATGGAAGGACAGAGACTGAAGCTTTCTTT. The variable domain in full, with the rest retrieved from reference TRBV15 and TRBJ1-1, is DAMVIQNPRYQVTQFGKPVTLSCSQTLNHNVMYWYQQKSSQAPKLLFHYYDKDFNNEADTPDNFQSRRPNTSFCFLDIRSPGLGDTAMYLCATSRDGRTETEAFFGQGTRLTVV.

This clonotype was observed many times. The chain combines TRBV12-3 or TRBV12-4 with TRBJ1-2; no definite D call. The CDR3 spans 14 residues. With 3 bases removed from V and 2 bases from J, the gap between germline ends came to 10 bases. The CDR3 spells CASSFWVYNYGYTF. The CDR3 coding sequence is TGTGCCAGCAGTTTCTGGGTATACAACTATGGCTACACCTTC.

The chain uses TRBV11-1 and TRBJ2-1; no reliable D call. In germline, CDR1 is SGHAT, CDR2 FQDESV (reference sequence). V was trimmed by 3 bases and J by 0 bases, leaving 24 bases between them. The CDR3 consists of 20 residues. Here the CDR3 DNA reads TGTGCCAGCAGCTTCCCGGAAGGGATGGGCTACAAAAGCTCCTACAATGAGCAGTTCTTC. Its protein is CASSFPEGMGYKSSYNEQFF.

The chain combines TRBV20-1 with TRBJ2-7; D ambiguous. Trimming left V 2 bases short and J 0 bases short, with 14 bases between. Germline V gene data show CDR1 as DFQATT and CDR2 as SNEGSKA (reference sequence). The CDR3 is 15 residues long. The CDR3 coding sequence is TGCAGTGCTAGAACTGACCCCGAATTCTCCTACGAGCAGTACTTC. Encoded protein: CSARTDPEFSYEQYF.

This chain joins TRBV12-3 or TRBV12-4 and TRBJ2-5, with D tentatively TRBD1 or TRBD2 (5 bases each). This CDR3 is built from 16 residues. Trimming pared 5 bases from V and 5 bases from J, leaving 21 bases between. The CDR3 nucleotides are TGTGCCAGCAGTCCTCCCGGGACCACGAGGGCGGAGACCCAGTACTTC. Protein product: CASSPPGTTRAETQYF.

The J gene is TRBJ2-3, the V gene TRBV4-2, with D possibly being TRBD1 or TRBD2 (5 bases each). The germline V gene has CDR1 LGHNA and CDR2 YNFKEQ. Trimming left V 4 bases short and J 5 bases short, with 13 bases between. CDR3 length: 14 amino acids. The CDR3, as DNA: TGTGCCAGCAGCCTAGAGGGACGCCAAGATACGCAGTATTTT. Translated: CASSLEGRQDTQYF.

This clonotype turned up a few times. The chain has TRBV28 and TRBJ1-1, with unresolved D. The CDR3 runs to 13 residues. Deletions cut 3 bases from V and 9 bases from J, with 14 bases between. In germline, CDR1 is MDHEN, CDR2 SYDVKM. The DNA for the CDR3 is TGTGCCAGCAGTTTTTTCGGACGGCCCCAAGCTTTCTTT. Amino acids: CASSFFGRPQAFF.

This clonotype has just a few counts. This chain uses TRBV9 with TRBJ2-6; a weak D match, TRBD1 (5 bases). V lost 2 bases and J 1 base, leaving 7 bases between the germline ends. The CDR3 covers 15 residues. CDR1 is SGDLS, CDR2 YYNGEE, per germline. In DNA form, the CDR3 reads TGTGCCAGCAGCGTCCGACAGTCTGGGGCCAACGTCCTGACTTTC. This sequence encodes CASSVRQSGANVLTF.

This clonotype was seen a handful of times. V is TRBV5-4 and J is TRBJ2-1; 13 bases are a match to TRBD2. CDR1 SGHNT and CDR2 YYREEE come from the germline V gene (reference sequence). J was trimmed by 8 bases and V by 0 bases; bases with no gene match: 5. The CDR3 is 16 amino acids. The CDR3 bases are TGTGCCAGCAGCTTGGCGGGACTAGCGGGGATGTATGAGCAGTTCTTC. Encoded protein: CASSLAGLAGMYEQFF.

This clonotype was observed a few times. The rearrangement uses TRBV6-5 and TRBJ1-4; D is uncertain. The CDR3 is made up of 17 amino acids. V was pared by 6 bases and J by 0 bases, with 17 bases between. CDR1 and CDR2 from the germline V gene are MNHEY and SVGAGI. The CDR3: CASSYDQSGSTNEKLFF. The CDR3 DNA is TGTGCCAGCAGCTACGATCAATCAGGCTCAACTAATGAAAAACTGTTTTTT.

This clonotype was seen many times. The V call is TRBV21-1, the J call TRBJ2-1; the table gives TRBD2 as D, unverified against the DNA. TRBV21-1 has pseudogene status. The CDR3 length is 16 residues. CDR3 region: CASSKERGGGRHEQFF. In nucleotides, the CDR3 is TGTGCCAGCAGCAAAGAACGGGGGGGAGGGCGACATGAGCAGTTCTTC.

This clonotype was seen a few times. The chain has TRBV4-1 and TRBJ2-1; 8 positions match TRBD2. Per germline, CDR1 MGHRA and CDR2 YSYEKL. CDR3 length: 16 amino acids. The J segment lost 5 bases and the V segment lost 4 bases, leaving 10 bases of the junction unmatched. CDR3 in amino acids: CASSRPFSGKHNEQFF. In nucleotides, the CDR3 is TGCGCCAGCAGCCGGCCTTTTAGCGGGAAACACAATGAGCAGTTCTTC.

The chain employs TRBV6-2 or TRBV6-3 and TRBJ2-1; D ambiguous. V was shortened by 2 bases and J by 5 bases, with 13 bases between the two germline ends. Germline CDR1 MNHEY, CDR2 SVGEGT. The CDR3 extends over 15 amino acids. The CDR3 loop is CASSYRILWDNEQFF. CDR3 nucleotide sequence: TGTGCCAGCAGTTACCGGATCCTGTGGGACAATGAGCAGTTCTTC.

This clonotype was seen a few times. V and J are TRBV16 and TRBJ1-1; D gene uncertain. The CDR3 is 15 residues long. Looked up from germline, CDR1 is KGHSY and CDR2 is FQNENV. The V end lost 1 base, the J end lost 1 base, and 10 bases lay between the germline ends. CDR3 nucleotide sequence: TGTGCCAGCAGCCAATTGAGGAAGGGGAACACTGAAGCTTTCTTT. Its translation is CASSQLRKGNTEAFF.

This clonotype was found a few times. V usage is TRBV20-1 and J usage is TRBJ2-7; D is ambiguous. The V end was cut by 4 bases, the J end by 5 bases, with 3 bases between. Per the germline V gene, CDR1 is DFQATT and CDR2 is SNEGSKA (reference sequence). This CDR3 spans 9 amino acids. The CDR3 region has the DNA TGCAGTGCTAAGGACGAGCAGTACTTC. It yields the protein CSAKDEQYF.

The chain links TRBV7-9 to TRBJ2-1; no clear D. The CDR3 covers 13 residues. Trimming pared 2 bases from V and 6 bases from J, leaving 8 bases between. Looked up from germline, CDR1 is SEHNR and CDR2 is FQNEAQ (reference sequence). DNA for the CDR3: TGTGCCAGCAGCTTACGCCTGAGCAATGAGCAGTTCTTC. This gives the protein CASSLRLSNEQFF.

This chain uses TRBV7-9 with TRBJ2-3, with 10 bases identical to TRBD2. V was clipped by 1 base and J by 6 bases; unmatched bases: 7. CDR1 and CDR2 (germline): SEHNR, FQNEAQ (reference sequence). This CDR3 has 16 residues. As DNA, the CDR3 is TGTGCCAGCAGCTTAGAACCAGCGGGAGGGATGGATACGCAGTATTTT. This sequence encodes CASSLEPAGGMDTQYF. Combining the CDR3 with reference TRBV7-9 and TRBJ2-3 gives the whole variable domain DTGVSQNPRHKITKRGQNVTFRCDPISEHNRLYWYRQTLGQGPEFLTYFQNEAQLEKSRLLSDRFSAERPKGSFSTLEIQRTEQGDSAMYLCASSLEPAGGMDTQYFGPGTRLTVL.

V is TRBV12-3 or TRBV12-4 and J is TRBJ2-5, with 12 bases lining up with TRBD2. Losses at the gene ends were 10 bases for V and 4 bases for J; bases not matched to a gene: 10. The CDR3 sequence is 15 residues long. CDR3 coding DNA: TGTGCCACCTCTAGCGGGGGGGCCGATGGAGAGACCCAGTACTTC. This codes for CATSSGGADGETQYF.

The table lists this clonotype with a few counts. The chain couples TRBV6-6 to TRBJ2-7, with a weak D call TRBD1 (5 bases). Per germline, CDR1 MNHNY and CDR2 SVGAGI (reference sequence). This CDR3 contains 13 residues. V was clipped by 5 bases and J by 4 bases, with 12 bases between them. Here the CDR3 DNA reads TGTGCCAGCAGTGACCCGGACACTTACGAGCAGTACTTC. It yields the protein CASSDPDTYEQYF.

The J gene is TRBJ2-1, the V gene TRBV5-4, with TRBD1 matching over 12 bases. The CDR3 is made up of 16 amino acids. V lost 4 bases and J lost 9; bases outside the gene matches: 11. Germline V gives CDR1 SGHNT, CDR2 YYREEE (reference sequence). The CDR3 sequence: CASSIPIGTGGSEQFF. The CDR3 DNA is TGTGCCAGCAGCATACCGATCGGGACAGGGGGCTCTGAGCAGTTCTTC.

This clonotype was counted a few times. The V call is TRBV20-1, the J call TRBJ2-5, with TRBD2 matching 7 bases. Trimming took 0 bases from V and 0 from J; bases not matched to a gene: 13. This CDR3 is built from 18 residues. Germline V gene sequence: CDR1 DFQATT, CDR2 SNEGSKA (reference sequence). The CDR3 coding sequence is TGCAGTGCTAGAGATCTAGGTCAAGCGGGGCTACACCAAGAGACCCAGTACTTC. Amino acids: CSARDLGQAGLHQETQYF.

This clonotype was counted only a few times. The chain employs TRBV12-3 or TRBV12-4 and TRBJ2-5; possible D gene TRBD2, 6 bases. This CDR3 has 18 amino acids. The V and J ends lost 6 bases and 0 bases respectively, with 23 bases between them. The CDR3 reads CASSPPRGTWDYQETQYF. The CDR3 nucleotides are TGTGCCAGCAGCCCCCCTAGAGGGACTTGGGACTACCAAGAGACCCAGTACTTC.

This clonotype was recorded many times. The chain employs TRBV5-1 and TRBJ1-1; no reliable D call. The CDR3 is made up of 13 amino acids. Germline V lookup: CDR1 SGHRS, CDR2 YFSETQ. With 5 bases removed from V and 0 bases from J, the gap between germline ends came to 8 bases. The CDR3 protein is CASSSTLNTEAFF. The CDR3 nucleotides read TGCGCCAGCAGTTCGACACTGAACACTGAAGCTTTCTTT.